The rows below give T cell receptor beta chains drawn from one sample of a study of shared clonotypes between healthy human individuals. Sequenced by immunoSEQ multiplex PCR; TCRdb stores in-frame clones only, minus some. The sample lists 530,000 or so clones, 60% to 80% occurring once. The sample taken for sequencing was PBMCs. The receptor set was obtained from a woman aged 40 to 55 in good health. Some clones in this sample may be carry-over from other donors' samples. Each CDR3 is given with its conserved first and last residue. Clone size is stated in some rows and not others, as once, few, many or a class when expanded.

CDR3: CASKTGAANEAFF; size: many; J: TRBJ1-1; V: TRBV28
CDR3: CAIQTGHGELFF; size: -; J: TRBJ2-2; V: TRBV6-1
CDR3: CASSTRGGTYEQYF; size: -; J: TRBJ2-7; V: TRBV7-2
CDR3: CASSLLTSGRNTGELFF; size: -; J: TRBJ2-2; V: TRBV27
CDR3: CASSPREFNYGYTF; size: -; J: TRBJ1-2; V: TRBV18
CDR3: CATSTRDRGNLYEQYF; size: -; J: TRBJ2-7; V: TRBV10-3
CDR3: CASSVVPGSSGNTIYF; size: few; J: TRBJ1-3; V: TRBV9
CDR3: CASSYPSGTGGYEQYF; size: once; J: TRBJ2-7; V: TRBV6-5
CDR3: CASSPSGRARRTDTQYF; size: -; J: TRBJ2-3; V: TRBV5-1
CDR3: CASSLAPAGRGSPYEQYF; size: -; J: TRBJ2-7; V: TRBV7-9
CDR3: CASTSPGLAGAVYEQYF; size: once; J: TRBJ2-7; V: TRBV28
CDR3: CSAYGVGGPGNTIYF; size: -; J: TRBJ1-3; V: TRBV29-1
CDR3: CASSHEREQFF; size: -; J: TRBJ2-1; V: TRBV5-5
CDR3: CATGTAGSGNTIYF; size: -; J: TRBJ1-3; V: TRBV19
CDR3: CASGQGVNQPQHF; size: -; J: TRBJ1-5; V: TRBV6-5
CDR3: CASSQAAGNTGELFF; size: -; J: TRBJ2-2; V: TRBV4-3
CDR3: CSVEPRTAYGYTF; size: -; J: TRBJ1-2; V: TRBV29-1
CDR3: CASSALGAPDQPQHF; size: -; J: TRBJ1-5; V: TRBV9
CDR3: CASSTQGGQPQHF; size: -; J: TRBJ1-5; V: TRBV19
CDR3: CASSFGTNQETQYF; size: -; J: TRBJ2-5; V: TRBV5-1
CDR3: CASSLLTNTGELFF; size: -; J: TRBJ2-2; V: TRBV11-2
CDR3: CASSPRQDDYGYTF; size: -; J: TRBJ1-2; V: TRBV7-9
CDR3: CASSRTNSNQPQHF; size: -; J: TRBJ1-5; V: TRBV5-6
CDR3: CASSRRQGALAYEQYF; size: once; J: TRBJ2-7; V: TRBV5-4
CDR3: CASSLEGRSYDSPLHF; size: once; J: TRBJ1-6; V: TRBV6-5
CDR3: CASNSGLAGQETQYF; size: many; J: TRBJ2-5; V: TRBV25-1
CDR3: CASSVDGSSYEQYF; size: few; J: TRBJ2-7; V: TRBV9
CDR3: CASSLGTSDTQYF; size: -; J: TRBJ2-3; V: TRBV10-1
CDR3: CASSSRGRSYEQYF; size: -; J: TRBJ2-7; V: TRBV11-2
CDR3: CASSYVGQETQYF; size: -; J: TRBJ2-5; V: TRBV27
CDR3: CASSQAGLAETDTQYF; size: -; J: TRBJ2-3; V: TRBV4-2
CDR3: CASSFRGSTEAFF; size: -; J: TRBJ1-1; V: TRBV27
CDR3: CASSYLLISGELFF; size: few; J: TRBJ2-2; V: TRBV7-8
CDR3: CASSTTGLGNTEAFF; size: few; J: TRBJ1-1; V: TRBV7-8
CDR3: CASSRTGGNQPQHF; size: -; J: TRBJ1-5; V: TRBV5-1
CDR3: CASSLDGGGGGVNEQFF; size: -; J: TRBJ2-1; V: TRBV11-2
CDR3: CASSTVAEEYSPLHF; size: -; J: TRBJ1-6; V: TRBV9
CDR3: CASSRDRVNTDTQYF; size: -; J: TRBJ2-3; V: TRBV4-1
CDR3: CAIGTSGTYEQYF; size: -; J: TRBJ2-7; V: TRBV10-3
CDR3: CASSYQGYTEAFF; size: -; J: TRBJ1-1; V: TRBV6-5
CDR3: CASRATDRVTNEKLFF; size: -; J: TRBJ1-4; V: TRBV28
CDR3: CASSPYPGGLGEQFF; size: -; J: TRBJ2-1; V: TRBV4-1
CDR3: CATSREGVSEQYF; size: once; J: TRBJ2-7; V: TRBV15
CDR3: CASSPGLADTDTQYF; size: -; J: TRBJ2-3; V: TRBV7-3
CDR3: CASSEGTENQPQHF; size: many; J: TRBJ1-5; V: TRBV6-1
CDR3: CASSPRTAYNEQFF; size: -; J: TRBJ2-1; V: TRBV18
CDR3: CASSPPGRSTGELF; size: few; J: TRBJ2-2; V: TRBV18
CDR3: CASSVAGLAGVEEQFF; size: once; J: TRBJ2-1; V: TRBV9
CDR3: CASSSVGALSYNEQFF; size: -; J: TRBJ2-1; V: TRBV28
CDR3: CSVTVFSGNTIYF; size: few; J: TRBJ1-3; V: TRBV29-1
CDR3: CASSRGQGDEQYF; size: -; J: TRBJ2-7; V: TRBV18
CDR3: CASSFGQGRGGTDTQYF; size: few; J: TRBJ2-3; V: TRBV7-9
CDR3: CASSLPGAGVEETQYF; size: -; J: TRBJ2-5; V: TRBV5-1
CDR3: CASSLGQGHYEQYF; size: once; J: TRBJ2-7; V: TRBV5-4
CDR3: CASSFKPRTGIYGYTF; size: many; J: TRBJ1-2; V: TRBV19